A selection of T cell receptor beta chains follows, all from one sample in a study of blood T cell repertoires in COVID-19. Here immunoSEQ multiplex PCR was the method, and the copy in TCRdb shows in-frame clones only, minus some. The profile shows tens of thousands of clones, around four fifths of them singletons. Sequenced input: peripheral blood. The receptors originated from a woman in her seventies with active or convalescent COVID-19. Both conserved end residues are part of each CDR3. D genes are given only for firm matches. Only some rows state a clone size, as once, few, many or a class for expanded clones.

d_gene | j_gene | v_gene | abundance | CDR3nt | CDR3aa
- | TRBJ2-2 | TRBV18 | - | TGTGCCAGCTCACCAAGTTGGTCCTCGGGCACCGGGGAGCTGTTTTTT | CASSPSWSSGTGELFF
- | TRBJ1-5 | TRBV28 | - | TGTGCCAGCAGTTCCCCTCCACTTCAGGATAGCAATCAGCCCCAGCATTTT | CASSSPPLQDSNQPQHF
TRBD2 | TRBJ2-1 | TRBV5-1 | - | TGCGCCAGCAGCTACGGGACTAACAATGAGCAGTTCTTC | CASSYGTNNEQFF
TRBD2 | TRBJ2-3 | TRBV27 | - | TGTGCCAGCAGTCCCTTAGCGGGACGTAGCACAGATACGCAGTATTTT | CASSPLAGRSTDTQYF
TRBD1 | TRBJ1-1 | TRBV4-3 | - | TGCGCCAGCAGCCAACGGTTGACCGGGACAGGGGTCCCTGAAGCTTTCTTT | CASSQRLTGTGVPEAFF
- | TRBJ1-6 | TRBV2 | - | TGTGCCAGCAGTGAATCAGGGTCCTATAATTCACCCCTCCACTTT | CASSESGSYNSPLHF
TRBD1 | TRBJ2-6 | TRBV29-1 | - | TGCAGCGCCCGGACAGGGACTGGGGCCAACGTCCTGACTTTC | CSARTGTGANVLTF
- | TRBJ2-7 | TRBV29-1 | - | TGCAGCGTTGAAGGGACCCCCGAGGCGGGGGCTGCCTACGAGCAGTACTTC | CSVEGTPEAGAAYEQYF
TRBD2 | TRBJ2-1 | TRBV5-8 | - | TGTGCCAGCAGCTACCTGACTAGCGGGGTCCTGAGCTCCTACAATGAGCAGTTCTTC | CASSYLTSGVLSSYNEQFF
- | TRBJ1-1 | TRBV10-3 | - | TGTGCCACATCGGACGGAGGGGTTCGGAAAGCTTTCTTT | CATSDGGVRKAFF
TRBD1 | TRBJ2-3 | TRBV29-1 | - | TGCAGCGGGGGGACAGGGCGCACAGATACGCAGTATTTT | CSGGTGRTDTQYF
TRBD2 | TRBJ2-2 | TRBV5-1 | - | TGCGCCAGCAGCCGAGGACTAGCGGGGGTTTACACCGGGGAGCTGTTTTTT | CASSRGLAGVYTGELFF
- | TRBJ2-2 | TRBV7-9 | - | TGTGCCAGCAGCTTAGCGACGCGGTCTGCCGGGGAGCTGTTTTTT | CASSLATRSAGELFF
- | TRBJ1-1 | TRBV4-3 | once | TGCGCCAGCAGCTTAGGAGGGGACACTGAAGCTTTCTTT | CASSLGGDTEAFF
- | TRBJ2-7 | TRBV6-5 | - | TGTGCCAGCAGTTACGAGGACAGCGCCTACGAGCAGTACTTC | CASSYEDSAYEQYF
TRBD2 | TRBJ2-5 | TRBV4-1 | once | TGCGCCAGCAGCCAAGAGAGGTGGATAGCGGGGGAGACCCAGTACTTC | CASSQERWIAGETQYF
TRBD1 | TRBJ1-2 | TRBV29-1 | - | TGCAGCGTACGACAGGGTGGCTACACCTTC | CSVRQGGYTF
- | TRBJ2-7 | TRBV2 | - | TGTGCCAGCAGGCGGACAAGACCATGGACCTACGAGCAGTACTTC | CASRRTRPWTYEQYF
- | TRBJ1-1 | TRBV5-1 | - | TGCGCCAGCAGTAGAGCACAGGACAGGAACACTGAAGCTTTCTTT | CASSRAQDRNTEAFF
TRBD1 | TRBJ2-5 | TRBV5-1 | - | TGCGCCAGCAGCTTGGCCTCGACAGGGTCGAAGACCCAGTACTTC | CASSLASTGSKTQYF
- | TRBJ1-5 | TRBV19 | - | TGTGCCAGTAGTATCGGGTATAGCAATCAGCCCCAGCATTTT | CASSIGYSNQPQHF
- | TRBJ1-1 | TRBV7-8 | - | TGTGCCAGCAGCTTAGACAGGAACACTGAAGCTTTCTTT | CASSLDRNTEAFF
TRBD2 | TRBJ2-2 | TRBV5-1 | - | TGCGCCAGCAGCTTGCAGGGACTAGCGGGGGCCGGGGAGCTGTTTTTT | CASSLQGLAGAGELFF
- | TRBJ2-7 | TRBV6-1 | - | TGTGCCAGCAGTGAATCTGGTGCCGGGAAAAACTACGAGCAGTACTTC | CASSESGAGKNYEQYF
TRBD2 | TRBJ2-5 | TRBV2 | - | TGTGCCACCCACGGAGCTAGCGGGGGGCAGACCCAGTACTTC | CATHGASGGQTQYF
- | TRBJ1-1 | TRBV3-1/TRBV3-2 | - | TGTGCCAGCAGCCAAGACAACACGTTATACAACACTGAAGCTTTCTTT | CASSQDNTLYNTEAFF
TRBD1 | TRBJ1-1 | TRBV5-1 | - | TGCGCCAGCAGCGATCAGGGGGGTAACACTGAAGCTTTCTTT | CASSDQGGNTEAFF
- | TRBJ1-5 | TRBV20-1 | - | TGCAGTGCTAGTACGTCCGGGCAGGGGAATCAGCCCCAGCATTTT | CSASTSGQGNQPQHF
- | TRBJ1-2 | TRBV11-2 | once | TGTGCCAGCAGCCCAACGATCGGGGGCTACACCTTC | CASSPTIGGYTF
- | TRBJ2-3 | TRBV29-1 | - | TGCAGCGTCGGGGAAACGCAGTATTTT | CSVGETQYF
TRBD2 | TRBJ2-5 | TRBV9 | - | TGTGCCAGCAGCGTAGTTCCAAGCGGGGGGGCGGAGACCCAGTACTTC | CASSVVPSGGAETQYF
- | TRBJ2-5 | TRBV6-5 | - | TGTGCCAGCAGTTACAATGGGCAGACCCAGTACTTC | CASSYNGQTQYF
TRBD2 | TRBJ2-3 | TRBV3-1/TRBV3-2 | once | TGTGCCAGCAGAGTAGCGGGGGGACGCGATACGCAGTATTTT | CASRVAGGRDTQYF
- | TRBJ1-5 | TRBV10-3 | once | TGTGCCATCAGTGAGTCTATTAGCAATCAGCCCCAGCATTTT | CAISESISNQPQHF
TRBD2 | TRBJ2-7 | TRBV5-1 | - | TGCGCCAGCAGCTTCGGTAGCGGGGGACCGATCTCCTACGAGCAGTACTTC | CASSFGSGGPISYEQYF
- | TRBJ1-2 | TRBV7-2 | - | TGTGCCAGCAGTCTCTCTGCTACCGGGGGAGGAGGGGGCTACACCTTC | CASSLSATGGGGGYTF
- | TRBJ2-7 | TRBV29-1 | - | TGCAGCGTTTCCTTATGGGGGGTTGGTAGCTCCTACGAGCAGTACTTC | CSVSLWGVGSSYEQYF